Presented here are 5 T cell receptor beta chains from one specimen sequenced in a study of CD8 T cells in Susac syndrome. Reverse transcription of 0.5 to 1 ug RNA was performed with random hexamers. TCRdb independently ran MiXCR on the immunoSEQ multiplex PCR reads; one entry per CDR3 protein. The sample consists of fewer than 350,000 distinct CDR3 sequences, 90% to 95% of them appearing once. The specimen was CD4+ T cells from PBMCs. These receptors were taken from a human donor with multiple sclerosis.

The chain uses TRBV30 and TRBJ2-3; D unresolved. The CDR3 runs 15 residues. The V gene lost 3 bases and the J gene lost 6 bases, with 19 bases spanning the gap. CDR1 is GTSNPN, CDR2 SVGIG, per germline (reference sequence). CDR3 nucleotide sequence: TGTGCCTGGAGCCGACTCGGAGCCACGGTTGATACGCAGTATTTT. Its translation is CAWSRLGATVDTQYF.

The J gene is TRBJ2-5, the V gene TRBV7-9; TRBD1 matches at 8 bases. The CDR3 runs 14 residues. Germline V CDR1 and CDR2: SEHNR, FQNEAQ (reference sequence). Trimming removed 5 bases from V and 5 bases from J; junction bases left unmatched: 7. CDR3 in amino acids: CASSRDRGGETQYF. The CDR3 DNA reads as TGTGCCAGCAGCCGTGACAGGGGTGGGGAGACCCAGTACTTC.

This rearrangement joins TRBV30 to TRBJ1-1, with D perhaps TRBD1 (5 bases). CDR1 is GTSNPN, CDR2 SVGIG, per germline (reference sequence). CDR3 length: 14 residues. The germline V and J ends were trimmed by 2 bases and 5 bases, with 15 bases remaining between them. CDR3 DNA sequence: TGTGCCTGGAGTCCAGGGTTCGGGAAAACTGAAGCTTTCTTT. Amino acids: CAWSPGFGKTEAFF. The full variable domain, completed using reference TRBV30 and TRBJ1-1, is SQTIHQWPATLVQPVGSPLSLECTVEGTSNPNLYWYRQAAGRGLQLLFYSVGIGQISSEVPQNLSASRPQDRQFILSSKKLLLSDSGFYLCAWSPGFGKTEAFFGQGTRLTVV.

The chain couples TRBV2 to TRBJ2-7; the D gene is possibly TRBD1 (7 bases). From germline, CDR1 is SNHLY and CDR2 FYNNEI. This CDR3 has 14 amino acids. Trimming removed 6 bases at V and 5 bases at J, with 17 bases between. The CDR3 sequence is CASRRDSWSHEQYF. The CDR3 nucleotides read TGTGCCAGCAGGCGGGACAGCTGGTCTCACGAGCAGTACTTC.

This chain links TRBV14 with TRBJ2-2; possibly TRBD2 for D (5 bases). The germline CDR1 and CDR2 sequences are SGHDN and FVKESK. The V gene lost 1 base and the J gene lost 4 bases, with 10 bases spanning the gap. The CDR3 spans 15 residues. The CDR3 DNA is TGTGCCAGCAGCCAAGGCCTGAGCGGCACCGGGGAGCTGTTTTTT. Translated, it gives CASSQGLSGTGELFF.